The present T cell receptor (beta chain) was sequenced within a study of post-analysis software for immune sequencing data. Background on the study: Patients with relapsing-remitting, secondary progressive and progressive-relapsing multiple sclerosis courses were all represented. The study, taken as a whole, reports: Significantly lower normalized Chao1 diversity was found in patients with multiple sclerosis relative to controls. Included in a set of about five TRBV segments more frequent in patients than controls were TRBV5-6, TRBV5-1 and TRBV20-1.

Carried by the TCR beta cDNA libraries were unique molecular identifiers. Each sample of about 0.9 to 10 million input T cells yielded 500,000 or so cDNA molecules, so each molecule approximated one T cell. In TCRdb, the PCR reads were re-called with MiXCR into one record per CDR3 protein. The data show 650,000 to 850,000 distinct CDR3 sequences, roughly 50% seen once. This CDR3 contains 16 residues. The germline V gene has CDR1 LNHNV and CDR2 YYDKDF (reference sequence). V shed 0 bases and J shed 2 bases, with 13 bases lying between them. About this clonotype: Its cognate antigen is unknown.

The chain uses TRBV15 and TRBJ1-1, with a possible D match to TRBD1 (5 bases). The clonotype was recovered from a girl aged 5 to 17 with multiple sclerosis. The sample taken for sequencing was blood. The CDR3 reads CATSRDKGTLNTEAFF. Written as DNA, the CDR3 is TGTGCCACCAGCAGAGATAAGGGGACCCTTAACACTGAAGCTTTCTTT.